The 27 T cell receptor beta chains in this list originate from one sample, sequenced in a study of OX40 agonist ivuxolimab in advanced cancers. Only in-frame clones appear in the TCRdb table, and some are missing; sequencing was by immunoSEQ multiplex PCR. This table has tens of thousands of clones, about nine tenths appearing once. The specimen comprised CD4+ or CD8+ T cells sorted from blood, sampled in a trial of the OX40 agonist ivuxolimab. The receptors originated from an adult with an advanced solid tumor such as melanoma, head and neck, liver or kidney cancer.

The J gene is TRBJ2-1, the V gene TRBV7-9, with TRBD2 matching 7 bases. V dropped 3 bases and J dropped 4; count of bases not matched to a gene: 6. Germline CDR1 reads SEHNR; CDR2 reads FQNEAQ (reference sequence). This CDR3 contains 15 residues. CDR3 DNA sequence: TGTGCCAGCAGCTTGGCGGGAGTCGTTTACAATGAGCAGTTCTTC. Protein product: CASSLAGVVYNEQFF.

This clone has a single count. The chain combines TRBV2 with TRBJ2-7; 7 bases match TRBD2. Trimming took 7 bases from V and 3 from J; bases not matched to a gene: 12. CDR1 and CDR2 from the germline V gene are SNHLY and FYNNEI. The CDR3 has 15 residues. The CDR3 sequence: CASKERLASYYEQYF. CDR3 DNA sequence: TGTGCCAGCAAAGAGAGACTAGCCTCTTACTACGAGCAGTACTTC.

The rearrangement joins TRBV7-5 to TRBJ2-2; the D call of TRBD2 is as the table states it, not checked on the DNA. TRBV7-5 is a recognized pseudogene. This CDR3 comprises 15 residues. CDR3 sequence reads: CASSLRDLRTGELFF. CDR3 DNA sequence: TGTGCCAGCAGCTTACGGGACTTACGCACCGGGGAGCTGTTTTTT.

The rearrangement links TRBV7-2 to TRBJ1-4; D may be TRBD1 (6 bases). CDR1 and CDR2 from the germline V gene are SGHTA and FQGNSA. Trimming cost V 5 bases and J 4 bases, with 14 bases left between them. The CDR3 covers 15 residues. CDR3 DNA sequence: TGTGCCAGCAGCGAAAAAATACAGGGTAATGAAAAACTGTTTTTT. This sequence encodes CASSEKIQGNEKLFF. Drawing the rest from reference TRBV7-2 and TRBJ1-4, the complete variable domain is GAGVSQSPSNKVTEKGKDVELRCDPISGHTALYWYRQSLGQGLEFLIYFQGNSAPDKSGLPSDRFSAERTGGSVSTLTIQRTQQEDSAVYLCASSEKIQGNEKLFFGSGTQLSVL.

The rearrangement links TRBV2 to TRBJ2-3, with 9 bases lining up with TRBD1. Germline CDR1 is SNHLY and CDR2 is FYNNEI. This CDR3 has 15 residues. V trimming: 6 bases; J trimming: 4 bases; junction bases outside the gene matches: 8. Here the CDR3 DNA reads TGTGCCAGCAGCCGGACAGGGGTTTTCGCAGATACGCAGTATTTT. Protein product: CASSRTGVFADTQYF.

J is TRBJ1-1 and V is TRBV13, with D unresolved. The CDR3 consists of 14 residues. Trimming took off 5 bases at V and 4 bases at J, with 14 bases between the two ends. The germline V gene encodes CDR1 PRHDT and CDR2 FYEKMQ (reference sequence). In DNA, the CDR3 is TGTGCCAGCAGCCCTCGGTCCCGGGCCACTGAAGCTTTCTTT. Translated, it gives CASSPRSRATEAFF.

V usage is TRBV7-9 and J usage is TRBJ2-3; D gene uncertain. The V end was cut by 10 bases, the J end by 0 bases, with 20 bases between. Germline CDR1 SEHNR, CDR2 FQNEAQ (reference sequence). The CDR3 contains 16 residues. CDR3 protein: CANTYKPHKSTDTQYF. The CDR3 DNA reads as TGTGCCAACACCTACAAACCGCACAAGAGCACAGATACGCAGTATTTT. Looking up the rest from reference TRBV7-9 and TRBJ2-3 gives the full variable domain: DTGVSQNPRHKITKRGQNVTFRCDPISEHNRLYWYRQTLGQGPEFLTYFQNEAQLEKSRLLSDRFSAERPKGSFSTLEIQRTEQGDSAMYLCANTYKPHKSTDTQYFGPGTRLTVL.

The chain employs TRBV30 and TRBJ2-5; D possibly corresponds to TRBD2 (5 bases). The CDR3 runs 13 residues. Germline lookup yields CDR1 GTSNPN and CDR2 SVGIG (reference sequence). The ends were cut back, 4 bases at V and 7 bases at J, with 16 bases in the middle. The CDR3 region is CAWIRDSGGTQYF. CDR3 in DNA: TGTGCCTGGATCCGTGACTCTGGAGGGACCCAGTACTTC.

V gene TRBV27 combines with J gene TRBJ2-3; 7 positions match TRBD1. The V segment lost 6 bases and the J segment 5 bases; nucleotides outside the gene matches: 5. The CDR3 is made up of 13 amino acids. The germline CDR1 and CDR2 sequences are MNHEY and SMNVEV (reference sequence). The CDR3 protein is CASSRDRLDTQYF. Here the CDR3 DNA reads TGTGCCAGCAGCCGGGACAGATTAGATACGCAGTATTTT.

This clone was picked up one time. V and J are TRBV28 and TRBJ1-1; 11 bases are shared with TRBD1. The V segment lost 2 bases and the J segment 7 bases; nucleotides outside the gene matches: 9. The germline gives CDR1 MDHEN, CDR2 SYDVKM. The CDR3 has 16 amino acids. CDR3 sequence: CASSLGQGASSDEAFF. The DNA for the CDR3 is TGTGCCAGCAGTTTAGGACAGGGGGCATCCTCGGATGAAGCTTTCTTT.

This sequence joins TRBV19 and TRBJ2-5, with unresolved D. V was cut by 6 bases and J by 4 bases, with 12 bases left in between. In germline, CDR1 is LNHDA, CDR2 SQIVND (reference sequence). The CDR3 extends over 13 amino acids. This CDR3 reads CASRPPNGETQYF. The CDR3 DNA follows: TGTGCCAGTAGACCCCCAAACGGAGAGACCCAGTACTTC.

V and J are TRBV11-3 and TRBJ2-1; 8 bases are shared with TRBD1. The trim removed 5 bases at V and 7 bases at J, leaving 10 bases unmatched. This CDR3 comprises 15 residues. CDR1 and CDR2 (germline): SGHNT, YENEEA. The CDR3 DNA sequence: TGTGCCAGCAGCAGAAGAGGACAGGGAGTAAATGAGCAGTTCTTC. This translates into CASSRRGQGVNEQFF.

This clone was detected once. This rearrangement joins TRBV6-5 to TRBJ1-1; no firm D call. V gave up 5 bases and J gave up 10 bases, with 17 bases separating them. Germline loops: CDR1 MNHEY, CDR2 SVGAGI. The CDR3 consists of 13 residues. CDR3 in amino acids: CASSATGRVRAFF. In DNA form, the CDR3 reads TGTGCCAGCAGTGCTACCGGACGGGTGAGAGCTTTCTTT.

The chain couples TRBV27 to TRBJ2-7; D possibly matches TRBD1 or TRBD2 (5 bases each). V lost 5 bases to trimming and J lost 0 bases, with 20 bases between them. This CDR3 has 17 amino acids. Looked up from germline, CDR1 is MNHEY and CDR2 is SMNVEV (reference sequence). The CDR3 sequence: CASSPRGHVSLSYEQYV. DNA for the CDR3: TGTGCCAGCAGTCCCCGGGGCCACGTATCTCTCTCCTACGAGCAGTACGTC.

A single count supports this clone. V is TRBV4-1 and J is TRBJ2-3; D possibly corresponds to TRBD2 (5 bases). The CDR3 sequence is 19 residues long. Germline CDR1 is MGHRA and CDR2 is YSYEKL. The germline V and J ends were trimmed by 1 base and 0 bases, with 20 bases remaining between them. The CDR3 reads CASSQALRLAGTSTDTQYF. CDR3 in DNA: TGCGCCAGCAGCCAAGCCCTGCGGCTAGCTGGTACTAGCACAGATACGCAGTATTTT.

This chain links TRBV10-1 with TRBJ2-5; D ambiguous. The ends were cut back, 0 bases at V and 0 bases at J, with 5 bases in the middle. CDR1 WNHNN and CDR2 SYGVQD come from the germline V gene (reference sequence). The CDR3 runs 14 residues. The CDR3: CASSESGYQETQYF. The CDR3 DNA reads as TGCGCCAGCAGTGAGTCCGGGTACCAAGAGACCCAGTACTTC.

This clone has more than one count but fewer than ten. The rearrangement links TRBV14 to TRBJ1-4; D is ambiguous. Per the germline V gene, CDR1 is SGHDN and CDR2 is FVKESK. The CDR3 length is 11 residues. The germline V and J ends were trimmed by 4 bases and 8 bases, with 5 bases remaining between them. In DNA, the CDR3 is TGTGCCAGCAGCCTGGGGGAAAAACTGTTTTTT. Protein sequence: CASSLGEKLFF.

The chain employs TRBV6-5 and TRBJ1-1; TRBD1 aligns across 7 bases. V was pared by 8 bases and J by 5 bases, with 11 bases of the junction left unmatched. CDR3 length: 14 amino acids. The germline CDR1 and CDR2 sequences are MNHEY and SVGAGI. The chain's CDR3 is CASYGGTVTTEAFF. CDR3 nucleotides: TGTGCCAGCTACGGAGGGACAGTCACGACTGAAGCTTTCTTT.

J is TRBJ1-3 and V is TRBV9, with D uncertain. V was cut by 5 bases and J by 0 bases, with 12 bases left in between. The CDR3 covers 15 residues. Germline values: CDR1 SGDLS, CDR2 YYNGEE. As DNA, the CDR3 is TGTGCCAGCAGGAGGGCGGCTAACTCTGGAAACACCATATATTTT. Residues: CASRRAANSGNTIYF.

This sequence joins TRBV18 and TRBJ1-1, with 11 bases that match TRBD1. Looked up from germline, CDR1 is KGHSH and CDR2 is LQKENI. CDR3 size: 15 residues. Trimming cost V 5 bases and J 4 bases; bases outside gene matches: 6. CDR3 amino acids: CASSIGTGGSTEAFF. For the CDR3, the DNA is TGTGCCAGCTCAATAGGGACAGGGGGTTCCACTGAAGCTTTCTTT.

The chain joins TRBV5-1 to TRBJ2-1, with 7 bases that match TRBD1. The length of the CDR3 is 15 residues. With V trimmed by 2 bases and J by 1 base, 3 bases remained unmatched. Germline lookup yields CDR1 SGHRS and CDR2 YFSETQ. This chain's CDR3 is CASSFEGASYNEQFF. CDR3 coding DNA: TGCGCCAGCAGCTTCGAGGGGGCGTCCTACAATGAGCAGTTCTTC. Using reference TRBV5-1 and TRBJ2-1 for the parts outside the CDR3, the full variable domain is KAGVTQTPRYLIKTRGQQVTLSCSPISGHRSVSWYQQTPGQGLQFLFEYFSETQRNKGNFPGRFSGRQFSNSRSEMNVSTLELGDSALYLCASSFEGASYNEQFFGPGTRLTVL.

The DNA for the CDR3 is TGTGCCAGCAGTGAAAAGATTACAGGTCTGCAGTACTTC. Translated, it gives CASSEKITGLQYF. The gene calls are TRBV6-1 and TRBJ2-7; D is possibly TRBD1 (5 bases). Trimming stripped 2 bases from V and 9 bases from J, with 14 bases between. CDR1 is MNHNS and CDR2 is SASEGT in the germline V gene. The CDR3 contains 13 residues.

The rearrangement joins TRBV30 to TRBJ2-3; 15 bases line up with TRBD2. This CDR3 has 16 amino acids. Germline V CDR1 and CDR2: GTSNPN, SVGIG (reference sequence). The V and J ends lost 4 bases and 6 bases, in that order; junction bases with no gene match: 8. The CDR3 loop reads CAWTLGLAGGADTQYF. CDR3 bases: TGTGCCTGGACCCTAGGACTAGCGGGAGGGGCGGATACGCAGTATTTT.

The rearrangement uses TRBV11-3 and TRBJ2-3; D might be TRBD2 (6 bases). The germline CDR1 and CDR2 sequences are SGHNT and YENEEA. Trimming left V 3 bases short and J 8 bases short, with 6 bases between. This CDR3 has 11 residues. DNA for the CDR3: TGTGCCAGCAGCTTGGGGGGTACGCAGTATTTT. Translating gives CASSLGGTQYF.

The chain has TRBV5-5 and TRBJ2-7; TRBD2 agrees at 14 bases. V shed 2 bases, J shed 6 bases, and the junction held 4 bases outside the gene matches. The CDR3 is 15 residues long. Germline assignment: CDR1 SGHKS and CDR2 YYEKEE (reference sequence). The CDR3 DNA follows: TGTGCCAGCAGCTTTGGACTAGCGGGGGGACTCGAGCAGTACGTC. Translating it yields CASSFGLAGGLEQYV.

The chain links TRBV6-1 to TRBJ1-1; 7 bases match TRBD1. The CDR3 runs to 14 residues. J was trimmed by 5 bases and V by 4 bases; bases with no gene match: 7. Looked up from germline, CDR1 is MNHNS and CDR2 is SASEGT. CDR3 nucleotides: TGTGCCAGCAGTGTACAGGGGCCCGAAACTGAAGCTTTCTTT. This sequence encodes CASSVQGPETEAFF.

The chain carries TRBV9 and TRBJ2-6; no reliable D call. The length of the CDR3 is 17 residues. V lost 7 bases and J 5 bases, leaving 22 bases between the germline ends. Germline CDR1 SGDLS, CDR2 YYNGEE. The CDR3 here is CASLFLYSQSRANVLTF. The CDR3 bases are TGTGCCAGCTTATTCTTGTACTCACAAAGTCGGGCCAACGTCCTGACTTTC.